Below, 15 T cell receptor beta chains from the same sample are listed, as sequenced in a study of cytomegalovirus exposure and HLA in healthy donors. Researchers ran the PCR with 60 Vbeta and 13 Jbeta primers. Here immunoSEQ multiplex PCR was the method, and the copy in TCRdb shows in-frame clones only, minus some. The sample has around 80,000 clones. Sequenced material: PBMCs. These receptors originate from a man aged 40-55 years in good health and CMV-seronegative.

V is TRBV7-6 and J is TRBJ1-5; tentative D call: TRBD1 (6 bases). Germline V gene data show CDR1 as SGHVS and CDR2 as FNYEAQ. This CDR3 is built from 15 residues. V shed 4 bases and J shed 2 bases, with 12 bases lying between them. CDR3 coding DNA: TGTGCCAGCAGCTGGACAGATTCTGGCAATCAGCCCCAGCATTTT. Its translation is CASSWTDSGNQPQHF.

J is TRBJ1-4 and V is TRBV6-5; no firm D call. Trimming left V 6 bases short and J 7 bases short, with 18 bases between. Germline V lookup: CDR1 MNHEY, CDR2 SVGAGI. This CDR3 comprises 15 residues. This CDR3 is CASRPLQGLGEKLFF. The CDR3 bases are TGTGCCAGCAGGCCGCTCCAAGGTCTAGGTGAAAAACTGTTTTTT.

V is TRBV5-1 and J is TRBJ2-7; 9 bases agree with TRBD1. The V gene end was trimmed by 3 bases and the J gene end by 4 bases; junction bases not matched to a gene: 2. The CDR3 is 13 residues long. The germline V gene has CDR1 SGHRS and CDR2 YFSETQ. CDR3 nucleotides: TGCGCCAGCAGCTACGGACAGGGGTACGAGCAGTACTTC. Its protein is CASSYGQGYEQYF.

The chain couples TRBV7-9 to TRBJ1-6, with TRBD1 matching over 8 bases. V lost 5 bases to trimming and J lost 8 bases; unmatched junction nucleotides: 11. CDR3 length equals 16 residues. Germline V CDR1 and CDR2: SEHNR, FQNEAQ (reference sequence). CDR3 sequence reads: CASSRSGQGKHSPLHF. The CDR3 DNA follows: TGTGCCAGCAGCCGTTCTGGACAGGGTAAGCATTCACCCCTCCACTTT.

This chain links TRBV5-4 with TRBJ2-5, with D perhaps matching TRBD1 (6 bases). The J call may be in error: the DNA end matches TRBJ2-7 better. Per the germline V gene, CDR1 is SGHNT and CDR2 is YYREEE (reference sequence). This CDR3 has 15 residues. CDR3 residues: CASSLEPGHYYEQYF. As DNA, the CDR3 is TGTGCCAGCAGCTTGGAGCCGGGACACTACTACGAGCAGTACTTC.

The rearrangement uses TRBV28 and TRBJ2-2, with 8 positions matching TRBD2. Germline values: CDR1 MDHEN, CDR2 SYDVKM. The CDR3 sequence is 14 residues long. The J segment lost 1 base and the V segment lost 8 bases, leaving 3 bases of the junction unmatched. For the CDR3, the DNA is TGTGCCAGCGGGCTAGCGGGGAACACCGGGGAGCTGTTTTTT. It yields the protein CASGLAGNTGELFF.

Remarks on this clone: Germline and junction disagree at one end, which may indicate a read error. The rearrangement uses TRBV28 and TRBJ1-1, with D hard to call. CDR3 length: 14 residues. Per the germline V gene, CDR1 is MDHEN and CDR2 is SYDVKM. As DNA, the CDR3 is TGTGCCAGCAGTTCCCCCTCCGGGAACGCTGAAGCTTTCTTT. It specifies CASSSPSGNAEAFF.

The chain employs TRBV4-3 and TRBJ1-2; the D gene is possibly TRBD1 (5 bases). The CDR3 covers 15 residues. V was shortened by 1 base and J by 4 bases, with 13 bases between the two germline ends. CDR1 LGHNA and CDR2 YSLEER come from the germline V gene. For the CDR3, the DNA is TGCGCCAGCAGCCAAGGCAGGGTTGGCGGCTATGGCTACACCTTC. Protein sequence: CASSQGRVGGYGYTF.

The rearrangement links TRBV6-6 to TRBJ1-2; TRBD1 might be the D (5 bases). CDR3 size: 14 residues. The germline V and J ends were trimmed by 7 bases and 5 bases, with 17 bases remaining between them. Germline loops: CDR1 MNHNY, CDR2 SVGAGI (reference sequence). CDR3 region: CASTDGQGLYGYTF. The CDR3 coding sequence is TGTGCCAGCACCGACGGCCAGGGCCTGTATGGCTACACCTTC.

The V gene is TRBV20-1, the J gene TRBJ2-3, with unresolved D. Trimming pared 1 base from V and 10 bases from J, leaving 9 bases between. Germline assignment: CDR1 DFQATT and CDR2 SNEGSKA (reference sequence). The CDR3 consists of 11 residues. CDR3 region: CSARVQRAQYF. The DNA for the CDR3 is TGCAGTGCTAGAGTCCAGCGCGCGCAGTATTTT.

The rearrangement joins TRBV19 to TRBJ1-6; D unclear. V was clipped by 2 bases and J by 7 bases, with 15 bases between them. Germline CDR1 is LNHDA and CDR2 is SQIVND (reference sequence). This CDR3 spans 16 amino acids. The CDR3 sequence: CASSILLGDGNSPLHF. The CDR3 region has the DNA TGTGCCAGTAGTATATTGCTCGGCGACGGGAATTCACCCCTCCACTTT. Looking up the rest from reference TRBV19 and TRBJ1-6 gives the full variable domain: DGGITQSPKYLFRKEGQNVTLSCEQNLNHDAMYWYRQDPGQGLRLIYYSQIVNDFQKGDIAEGYSVSREKKESFPLTVTSAQKNPTAFYLCASSILLGDGNSPLHFGNGTRLTVT.

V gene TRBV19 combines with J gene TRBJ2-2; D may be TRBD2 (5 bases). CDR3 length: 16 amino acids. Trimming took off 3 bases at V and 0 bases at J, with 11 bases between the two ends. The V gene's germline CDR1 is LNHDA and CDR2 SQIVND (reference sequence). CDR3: CASSILAGANTGELFF. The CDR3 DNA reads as TGTGCCAGTAGTATTCTCGCCGGGGCGAACACCGGGGAGCTGTTTTTT.

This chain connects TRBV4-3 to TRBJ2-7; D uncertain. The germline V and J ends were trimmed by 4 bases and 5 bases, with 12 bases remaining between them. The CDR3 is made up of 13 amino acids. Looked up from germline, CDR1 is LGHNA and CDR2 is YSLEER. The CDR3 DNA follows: TGCGCCAGCAGCCGAAGCCGCCGCGACGAGCAGTACTTC. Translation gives CASSRSRRDEQYF.

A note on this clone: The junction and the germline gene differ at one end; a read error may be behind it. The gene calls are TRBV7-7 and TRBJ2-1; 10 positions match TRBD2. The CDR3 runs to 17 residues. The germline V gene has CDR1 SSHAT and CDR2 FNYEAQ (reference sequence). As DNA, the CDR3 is TGTGCTAGCAGCTTAGAGTTAGCGGGAGGCTCCTACAATGAGCAGTTCTTC. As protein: CASSLELAGGSYNEQFF.

The CDR3 loop reads CASSDPSSGANVLTF. Written as DNA, the CDR3 is TGCGCCAGCAGTGACCCGAGCTCTGGGGCCAACGTCCTGACTTTC. The J gene is TRBJ2-6, the V gene TRBV10-1, with D hard to call. Trimming stripped 3 bases from V and 0 bases from J, with 6 bases between. This CDR3 has 15 residues. Germline lookup yields CDR1 WNHNN and CDR2 SYGVQD (reference sequence).